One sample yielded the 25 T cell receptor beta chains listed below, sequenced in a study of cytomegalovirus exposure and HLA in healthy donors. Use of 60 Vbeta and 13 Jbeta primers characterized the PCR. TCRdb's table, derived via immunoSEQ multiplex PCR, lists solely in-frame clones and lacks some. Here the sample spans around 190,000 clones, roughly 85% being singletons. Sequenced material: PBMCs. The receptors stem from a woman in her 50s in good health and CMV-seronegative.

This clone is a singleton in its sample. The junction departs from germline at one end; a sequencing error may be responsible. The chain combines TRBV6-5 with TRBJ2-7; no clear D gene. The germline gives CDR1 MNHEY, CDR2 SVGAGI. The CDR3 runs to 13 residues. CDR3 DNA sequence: TGTGCCAGCAGTTATGGCATCTCCGACGAGCAGTACTTC. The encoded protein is CASSYGISDEQYF.

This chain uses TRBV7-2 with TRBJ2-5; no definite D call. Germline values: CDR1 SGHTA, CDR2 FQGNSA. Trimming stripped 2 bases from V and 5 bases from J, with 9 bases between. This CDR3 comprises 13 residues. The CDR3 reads CASSLSGYETQYF. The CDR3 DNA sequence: TGTGCCAGCAGCTTATCCGGGTACGAGACCCAGTACTTC.

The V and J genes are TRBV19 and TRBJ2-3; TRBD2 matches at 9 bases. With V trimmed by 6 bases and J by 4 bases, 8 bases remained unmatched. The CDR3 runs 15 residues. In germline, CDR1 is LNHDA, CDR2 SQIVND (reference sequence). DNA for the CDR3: TGTGCCAGTAGCCCCCGCGGGAGGGCCCCAGATACGCAGTATTTT. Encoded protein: CASSPRGRAPDTQYF.

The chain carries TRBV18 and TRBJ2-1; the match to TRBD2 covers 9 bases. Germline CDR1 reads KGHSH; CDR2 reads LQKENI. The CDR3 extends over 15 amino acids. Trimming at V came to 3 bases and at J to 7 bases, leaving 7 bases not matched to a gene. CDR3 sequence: CASSPTSGGRNEQFF. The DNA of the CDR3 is TGTGCCAGCTCACCGACTAGCGGAGGGAGGAATGAGCAGTTCTTC.

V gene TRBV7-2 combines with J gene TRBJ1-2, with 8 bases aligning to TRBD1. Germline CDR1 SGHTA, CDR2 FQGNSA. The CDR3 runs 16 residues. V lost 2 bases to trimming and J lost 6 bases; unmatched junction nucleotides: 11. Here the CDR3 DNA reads TGTGCCAGCAGCTTATTGGGGTACAGGGGGTTTGATGGCTACACCTTC. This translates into CASSLLGYRGFDGYTF.

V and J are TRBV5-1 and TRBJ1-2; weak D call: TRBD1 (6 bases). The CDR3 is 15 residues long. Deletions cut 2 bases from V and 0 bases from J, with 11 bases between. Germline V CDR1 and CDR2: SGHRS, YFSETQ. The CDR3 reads CASSFGAGANYGYTF. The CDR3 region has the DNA TGCGCCAGCAGCTTCGGGGCAGGGGCTAACTATGGCTACACCTTC.

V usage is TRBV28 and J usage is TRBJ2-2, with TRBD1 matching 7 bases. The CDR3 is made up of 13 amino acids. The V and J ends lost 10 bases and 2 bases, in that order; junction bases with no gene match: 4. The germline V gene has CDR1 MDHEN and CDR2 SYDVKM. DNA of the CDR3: TGTGCCACCGGGACAGCTAACACCGGGGAGCTGTTTTTT. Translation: CATGTANTGELFF.

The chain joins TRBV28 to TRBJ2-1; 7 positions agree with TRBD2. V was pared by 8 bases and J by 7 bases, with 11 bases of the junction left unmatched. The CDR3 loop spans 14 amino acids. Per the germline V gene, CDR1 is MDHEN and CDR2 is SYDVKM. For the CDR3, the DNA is TGTGCCAGCGACACAACTAGCGTGTGGAATGAGCAGTTCTTC. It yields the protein CASDTTSVWNEQFF.

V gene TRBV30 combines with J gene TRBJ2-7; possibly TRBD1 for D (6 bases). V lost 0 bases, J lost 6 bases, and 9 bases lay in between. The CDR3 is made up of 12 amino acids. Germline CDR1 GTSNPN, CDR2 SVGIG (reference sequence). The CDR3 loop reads CAWSVLDSEQYF. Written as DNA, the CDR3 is TGTGCCTGGAGTGTTTTGGACAGCGAGCAGTACTTC.

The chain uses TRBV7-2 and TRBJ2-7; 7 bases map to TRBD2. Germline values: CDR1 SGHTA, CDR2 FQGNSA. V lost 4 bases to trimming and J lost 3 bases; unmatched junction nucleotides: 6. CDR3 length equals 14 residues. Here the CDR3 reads CASSSTAGVYEQYF. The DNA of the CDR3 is TGTGCCAGCAGCTCAACGGCGGGAGTCTACGAGCAGTACTTC. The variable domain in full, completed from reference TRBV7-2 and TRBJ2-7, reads GAGVSQSPSNKVTEKGKDVELRCDPISGHTALYWYRQSLGQGLEFLIYFQGNSAPDKSGLPSDRFSAERTGGSVSTLTIQRTQQEDSAVYLCASSSTAGVYEQYFGPGTRLTVT.

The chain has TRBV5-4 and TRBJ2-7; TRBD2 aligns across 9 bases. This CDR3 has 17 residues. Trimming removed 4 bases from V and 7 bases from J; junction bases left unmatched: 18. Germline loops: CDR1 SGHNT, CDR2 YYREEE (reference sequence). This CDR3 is CASSDRRGSGRAEEQYF. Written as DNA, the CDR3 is TGTGCCAGCAGCGACCGCCGGGGTAGCGGGAGAGCTGAAGAGCAGTACTTC.

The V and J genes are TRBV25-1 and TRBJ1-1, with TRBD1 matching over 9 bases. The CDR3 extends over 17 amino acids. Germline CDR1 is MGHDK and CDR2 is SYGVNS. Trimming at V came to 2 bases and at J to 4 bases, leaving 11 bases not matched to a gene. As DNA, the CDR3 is TGTGCCAGCAGTGAAGCGGGACAGGGAATGGTACGCACTGAAGCTTTCTTT. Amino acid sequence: CASSEAGQGMVRTEAFF.

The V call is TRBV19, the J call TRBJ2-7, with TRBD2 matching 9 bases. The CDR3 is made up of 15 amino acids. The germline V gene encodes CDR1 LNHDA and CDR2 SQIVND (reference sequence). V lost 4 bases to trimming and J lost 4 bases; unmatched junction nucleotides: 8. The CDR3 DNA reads TGTGCCAGTAGTAACCTAGCGGGACGACGGTACGAGCAGTACTTC. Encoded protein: CASSNLAGRRYEQYF.

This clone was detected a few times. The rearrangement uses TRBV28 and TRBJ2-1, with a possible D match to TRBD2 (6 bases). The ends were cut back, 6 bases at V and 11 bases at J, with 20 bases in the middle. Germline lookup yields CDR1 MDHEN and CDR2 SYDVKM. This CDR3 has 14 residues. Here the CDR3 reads CASRVQGGNGKQFF. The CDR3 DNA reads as TGTGCCAGCAGGGTGCAGGGAGGCAATGGTAAGCAGTTCTTC.

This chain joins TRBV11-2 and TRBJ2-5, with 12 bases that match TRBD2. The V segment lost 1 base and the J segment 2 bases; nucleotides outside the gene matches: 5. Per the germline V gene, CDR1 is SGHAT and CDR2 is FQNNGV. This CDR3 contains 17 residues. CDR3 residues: CASSLVGLAGPQETQYF. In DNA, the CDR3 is TGTGCCAGCAGCTTAGTAGGACTAGCGGGGCCTCAAGAGACCCAGTACTTC.

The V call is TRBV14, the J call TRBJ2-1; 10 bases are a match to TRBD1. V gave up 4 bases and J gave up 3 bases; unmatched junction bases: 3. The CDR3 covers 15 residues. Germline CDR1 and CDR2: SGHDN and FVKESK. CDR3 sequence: CASSPWTGGYNEQFF. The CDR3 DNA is TGTGCCAGCAGCCCGTGGACAGGGGGCTACAATGAGCAGTTCTTC.

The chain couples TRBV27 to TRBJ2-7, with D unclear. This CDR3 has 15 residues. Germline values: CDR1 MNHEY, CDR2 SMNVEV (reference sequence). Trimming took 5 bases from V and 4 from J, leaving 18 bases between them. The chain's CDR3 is CASSPAGSPSYEQYF. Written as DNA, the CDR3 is TGTGCCAGCAGTCCCGCAGGTTCCCCTTCTTACGAGCAGTACTTC.

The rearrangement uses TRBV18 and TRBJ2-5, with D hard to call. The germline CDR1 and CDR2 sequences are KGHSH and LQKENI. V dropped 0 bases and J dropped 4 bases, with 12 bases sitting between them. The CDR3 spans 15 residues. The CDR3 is CASSPPSSVTETQYF. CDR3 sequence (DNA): TGTGCCAGCTCACCACCTTCCAGCGTGACAGAGACCCAGTACTTC.

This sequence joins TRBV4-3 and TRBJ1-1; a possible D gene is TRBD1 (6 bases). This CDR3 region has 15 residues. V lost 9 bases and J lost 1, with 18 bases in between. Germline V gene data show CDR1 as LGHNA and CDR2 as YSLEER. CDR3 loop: CASGGSYRENTEAFF. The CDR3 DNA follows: TGCGCCAGTGGGGGATCTTACAGGGAGAACACTGAAGCTTTCTTT.

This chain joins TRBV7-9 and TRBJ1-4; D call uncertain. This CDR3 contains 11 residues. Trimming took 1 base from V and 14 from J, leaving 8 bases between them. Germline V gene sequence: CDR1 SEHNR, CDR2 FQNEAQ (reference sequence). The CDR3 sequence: CASSLGRGLFF. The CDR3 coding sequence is TGTGCCAGCAGCTTAGGTAGAGGGCTGTTTTTT.

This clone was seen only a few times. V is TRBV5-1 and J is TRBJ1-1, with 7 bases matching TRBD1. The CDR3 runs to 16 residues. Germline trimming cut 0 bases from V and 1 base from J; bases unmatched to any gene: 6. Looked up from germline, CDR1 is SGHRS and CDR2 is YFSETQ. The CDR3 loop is CASSLDRGFRNTEAFF. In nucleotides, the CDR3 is TGCGCCAGCAGCTTGGACAGGGGTTTTAGGAACACTGAAGCTTTCTTT.

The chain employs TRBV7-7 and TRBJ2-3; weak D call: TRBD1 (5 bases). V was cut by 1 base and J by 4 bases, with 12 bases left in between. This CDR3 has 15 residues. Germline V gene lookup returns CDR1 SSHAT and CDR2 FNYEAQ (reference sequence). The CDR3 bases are TGTGCCAGCAGCTTAGGTAGGGGCCTTGCAGATACGCAGTATTTT. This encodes CASSLGRGLADTQYF.

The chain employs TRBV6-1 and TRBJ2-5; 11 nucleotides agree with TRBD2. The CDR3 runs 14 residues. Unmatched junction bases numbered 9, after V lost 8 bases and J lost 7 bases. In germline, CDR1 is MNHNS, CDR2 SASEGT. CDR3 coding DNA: TGTGCCAGCCGGACACTAGCGGGAGTGGGGACCCAGTACTTC. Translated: CASRTLAGVGTQYF.

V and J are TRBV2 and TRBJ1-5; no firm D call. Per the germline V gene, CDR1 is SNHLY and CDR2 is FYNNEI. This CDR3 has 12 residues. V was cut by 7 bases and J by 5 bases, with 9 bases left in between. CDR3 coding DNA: TGTGCCAGCAACAGTTGGGATCAGCCCCAGCATTTT. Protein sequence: CASNSWDQPQHF.

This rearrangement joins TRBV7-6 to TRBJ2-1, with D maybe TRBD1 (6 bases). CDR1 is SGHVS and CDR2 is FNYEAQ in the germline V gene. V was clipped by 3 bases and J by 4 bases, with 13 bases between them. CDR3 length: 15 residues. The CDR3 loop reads CASSFSGTLYNEQFF. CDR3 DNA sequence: TGTGCCAGCAGCTTCTCCGGGACACTTTACAATGAGCAGTTCTTC.